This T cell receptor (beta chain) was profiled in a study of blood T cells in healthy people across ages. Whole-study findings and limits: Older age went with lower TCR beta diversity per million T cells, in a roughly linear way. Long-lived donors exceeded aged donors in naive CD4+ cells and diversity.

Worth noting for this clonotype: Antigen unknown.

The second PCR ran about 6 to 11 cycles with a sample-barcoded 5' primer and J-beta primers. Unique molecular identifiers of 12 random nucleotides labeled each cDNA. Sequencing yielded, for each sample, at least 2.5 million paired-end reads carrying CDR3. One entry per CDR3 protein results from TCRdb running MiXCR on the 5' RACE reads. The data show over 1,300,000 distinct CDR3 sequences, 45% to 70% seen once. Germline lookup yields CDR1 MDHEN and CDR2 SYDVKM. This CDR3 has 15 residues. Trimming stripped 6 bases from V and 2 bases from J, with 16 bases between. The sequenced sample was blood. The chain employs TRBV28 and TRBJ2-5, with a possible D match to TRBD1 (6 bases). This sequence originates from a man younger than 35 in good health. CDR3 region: CASSTTPRGQETQYF. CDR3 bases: TGTGCCAGCAGCACCACCCCCAGGGGACAAGAGACCCAGTACTTC. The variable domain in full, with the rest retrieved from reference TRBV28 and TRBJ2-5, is DVKVTQSSRYLVKRTGEKVFLECVQDMDHENMFWYRQDPGLGLRLIYFSYDVKMKEKGDIPEGYSVSREKKERFSLILESASTNQTSMYLCASSTTPRGQETQYFGPGTRLLVL.